This is a list of T cell receptor beta chains from one sample in a study of blood T cell repertoires in COVID-19. The method was immunoSEQ multiplex PCR; TCRdb's version includes in-frame clones alone and lacks a portion of them. The repertoire has about 210,000 clones, 87% of them found once; the top ten carry 10% to 13%. Sequencing was done on a sample of PBMCs or T cells enriched from blood (not recorded which). These receptors were taken from a man aged 18 to 30 with acute COVID-19. The CDR3 runs from the conserved cysteine through the conserved F or W. A D gene is named only where the DNA matches it firmly.

J gene,V gene,D gene,CDR3 DNA,CDR3 protein
TRBJ2-1,TRBV19,.,TGTGCCAGTAGTACAGGACTACACTCCTACAATGAGCAGTTCTTC,CASSTGLHSYNEQFF
TRBJ2-2,TRBV9,TRBD2,TGTGCCAGCAGCAGACGGCGGGAGGCCGGGGAGCTGTTTTTT,CASSRRREAGELFF
TRBJ2-1,TRBV27,TRBD2,TGTGCCAGCAGGGGGGAGCTAGCGGGAGCTAATGAGCAGTTCTTC,CASRGELAGANEQFF
TRBJ1-1,TRBV28,TRBD1,TGTGCCAGCACGCGGGGGGGACAGCTAAACACTGAAGCTTTCTTT,CASTRGGQLNTEAFF
TRBJ1-1,TRBV28,TRBD1,TGTGCCAGCAGTACATCAGGGGGCGAGGTCACTGAAGCTTTCTTT,CASSTSGGEVTEAFF
TRBJ1-1,TRBV5-1,.,TGCGCCAGCAGCTTGGCCCGATCGGGGGTTAGACTTGAAGCTTTCTTT,CASSLARSGVRLEAFF
TRBJ2-1,TRBV4-1,TRBD2,TGCGCCAGCAGCCAAGGGGAGGGACCGTTGAATGAGCAGTTCTTC,CASSQGEGPLNEQFF
TRBJ2-1,TRBV7-9,TRBD2,TGTGCCAGCAGCCAAGGGACTAGCGGGAGAATCGATGAGCAGTTCTTC,CASSQGTSGRIDEQFF
TRBJ2-2,TRBV27,TRBD1,TGTGCCAGCAGTACCAACAGGGGGCTGGCCGGGGAGCTGTTTTTT,CASSTNRGLAGELFF
TRBJ2-3,TRBV9,TRBD1,TGTGCCAGCAGCGAGACCGGGACAGGGAAAGATACGCAGTATTTT,CASSETGTGKDTQYF
TRBJ1-4,TRBV30,.,TGTGCCTGGAGCTCGGTCGTGGGGGGTATAGGGGAAAAACTGTTTTTT,CAWSSVVGGIGEKLFF
TRBJ2-3,TRBV5-1,TRBD1,TGCGCCAGCAGCCTCGGGACAGCCTACACAGATACGCAGTATTTT,CASSLGTAYTDTQYF
TRBJ2-7,TRBV7-8,.,TGTGCCAGCAGCTTAGCCCGCTACGAGCAGTACTTC,CASSLARYEQYF
TRBJ2-2,TRBV7-8,TRBD2,TGTGCCAGCAGCTTTTCTAGCGGGGCGAACACCGGGGAGCTGTTTTTT,CASSFSSGANTGELFF
TRBJ2-7,TRBV28,.,TGTGCCAGCAGTGGGCTTCTAGCGACCTACGAGCAGTACTTC,CASSGLLATYEQYF
TRBJ2-2,TRBV19,TRBD2,TGTGCCAGTAGTCTAGTAGCGGGCAGAACCGGGGAGCTGTTTTTT,CASSLVAGRTGELFF